This TCR beta chain was profiled in a study of identical twins. V was pared by 3 bases and J by 8 bases, with 16 bases between. There are 13 residues in the CDR3. CDR1 and CDR2 (germline): SQVTM, ANQGSEA. Every one of the donors was a healthy Caucasian. TCRdb re-derived calls from the 5' RACE reads in MiXCR, one entry per CDR3 protein. The sample records 400,000 to 600,000 distinct CDR3 sequences, about 22% being singletons. The same specimen was also included in a second study, on yellow fever vaccine responses in identical twins.

Specimen: CD4+ T cells sorted from blood. The receptor was isolated from a woman under 30 in good health. J is TRBJ1-2 and V is TRBV29-1, with D possibly TRBD1 on 5 matching bases. Written as DNA, the CDR3 is TGCAGCGTTGAGTGGGGGGGAGGAAACGGCTACACCTTC. Encoded protein: CSVEWGGGNGYTF.